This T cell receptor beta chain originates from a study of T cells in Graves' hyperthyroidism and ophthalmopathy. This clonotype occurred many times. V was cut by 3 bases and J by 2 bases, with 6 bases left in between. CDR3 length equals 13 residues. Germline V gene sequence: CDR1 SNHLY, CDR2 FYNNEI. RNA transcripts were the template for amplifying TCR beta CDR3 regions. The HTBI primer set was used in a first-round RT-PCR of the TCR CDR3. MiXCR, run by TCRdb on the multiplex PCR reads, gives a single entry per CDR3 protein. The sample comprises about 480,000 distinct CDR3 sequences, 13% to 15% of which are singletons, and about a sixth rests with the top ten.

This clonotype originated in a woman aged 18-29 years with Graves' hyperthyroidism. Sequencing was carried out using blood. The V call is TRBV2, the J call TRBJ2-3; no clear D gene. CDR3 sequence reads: CASSEDHTDTQYF. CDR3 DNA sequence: TGTGCCAGCAGTGAGGACCACACAGATACGCAGTATTTT.